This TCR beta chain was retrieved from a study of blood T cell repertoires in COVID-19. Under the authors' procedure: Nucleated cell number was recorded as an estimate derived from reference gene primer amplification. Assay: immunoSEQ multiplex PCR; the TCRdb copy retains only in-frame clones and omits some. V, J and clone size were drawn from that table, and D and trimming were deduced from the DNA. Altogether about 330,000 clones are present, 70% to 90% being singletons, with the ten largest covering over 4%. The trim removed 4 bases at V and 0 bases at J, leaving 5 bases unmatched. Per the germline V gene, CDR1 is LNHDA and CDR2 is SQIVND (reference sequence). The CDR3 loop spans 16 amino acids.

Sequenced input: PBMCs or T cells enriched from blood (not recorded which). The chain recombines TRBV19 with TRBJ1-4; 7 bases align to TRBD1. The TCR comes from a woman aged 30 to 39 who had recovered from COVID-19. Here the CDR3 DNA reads TGTGCCAGTAGTACCGGGACAGCTGCAACTAATGAAAAACTGTTTTTT. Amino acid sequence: CASSTGTAATNEKLFF.